This TCR beta chain was sequenced in a study of early T cells in non-severe SARS-CoV-2 infection (dated by TCRdb to about 2021). Context from the whole study: Because TCR sequencing was done on bulk RNA from unsorted whole blood, the alpha and beta chains could not be paired. On the study overall, not on this receptor specifically: VDJdb matching was skewed toward anti-spike CD8 responses and likely underestimated virus-specific expansions, missing private and CD4 specificities.

The CDR3 covers 14 residues, taking in both the cysteine and the phenylalanine. Only the CDR3 part of the read is kept: 42 bases, read in frame from the first base. Looking up the germline V gene (reference sequence) yields CDR1 SGHNT and CDR2 YYREEE. Cut back by 7 bases and 3 bases, the V and J ends lie 16 bases apart. Library preparation was by 5' RACE. TCRdb shows the sequencer as NextSeq 500. To correct for sequencing error and PCR bias, the TCR library protocol tagged individual cDNA molecules with unique molecular identifiers. Sequencing covered both TCR alpha and beta chains, and within each sample the abundances of alpha and beta sequences were tightly co-correlated. The authors processed their data as follows. Decombinator V4 was used to perform V gene, J gene and CDR3 annotation of TCR sequences. Expanded TCRs were defined as changing significantly between any two time points under a Poisson model with p below 0.0001. TCR abundances were normalised to the total number of TCRs sequenced in each sample and reported as counts per million. MAIT TCRs were defined by TRAV1-2 paired with TRAJ12, TRAJ20 or TRAJ33, and iNKT TCRs by TRAV10 paired with TRAJ18. VDJdb, accessed on 1 November 2021, was searched for TCRs annotated for CMV, EBV and SARS-CoV-2, and TCRs annotated for more than one antigen were excluded. In-frame beta chains were kept once TCRdb had trimmed the public reads at Q25 with fastp and called clones with MiXCR. Every entry covers one CDR3 protein and lists the most common genes and DNA from its rows. The V and J calls shown here were made by TCRdb, not taken from the authors' results. For this sample there are about 64,000 distinct CDR3 sequences; around 20% appear just once. The top ten hold about 8.2% of the sample.

This was a case-control study nested in a cohort of healthcare workers in London, UK, who had nasopharyngeal swab PCR tests and blood samples taken every week. Between 23 and 31 March 2020, the week of the UK lockdown, healthcare workers were enrolled and then followed up weekly for as long as 16 weeks. This clonotype was observed a handful of times. The specificity of this receptor is unknown. No per-base quality is available; no much larger clone lies one base away. This clonotype originated in an adult who was a healthcare worker with PCR-confirmed SARS-CoV-2 infection or an uninfected control (not recorded which). Sequencing was performed on whole blood, taken at baseline. The sequence links TRBV5-4 to TRBJ1-2; no D gene is confidently identified. For the CDR3, the sequence is CASSVTAGYYGYTF. Here is the DNA: TGTGCCAGCTCGGTAACCGCAGGATACTATGGCTACACCTTC. The CDR3 plus the reference TRBV5-4 and TRBJ1-2 genes for the other parts give the full variable domain: ETGVTQSPTHLIKTRGQQVTLRCSSQSGHNTVSWYQQALGQGPQFIFQYYREEENGRGNFPPRFSGLQFPNYSSELNVNALELDDSALYLCASSVTAGYYGYTFGSGTRLTVV.